This passage covers 16 T cell receptor beta chains from one sample sequenced in a study of beta chain features in type 1 diabetes. As every portion of the isolated RNA was reverse transcribed, the sequencing read expressed TCRB transcripts. Profiled with immunoSEQ multiplex PCR; TCRdb holds only in-frame clones, not every one. The sample yields 240,000 or so clones, around a quarter seen once. The specimen sequenced was central memory CD4+ T cells from blood. These receptors originate from a man aged 30 to 39 in good health.

The chain recombines TRBV5-1 with TRBJ2-7, with 10 bases lining up with TRBD2. J gave up 3 bases and V 4 bases, and 10 bases lay outside the gene matches. This CDR3 comprises 16 residues. Germline lookup yields CDR1 SGHRS and CDR2 YFSETQ. The CDR3 reads CASSRELASGGYEQYF. The CDR3 coding sequence is TGCGCCAGCAGCAGAGAGTTGGCTAGCGGGGGCTACGAGCAGTACTTC.

For the CDR3, the DNA is TGTGCCAGCAGCCTGAACAGGGGTTCCTACGAGCAGTACTTC. This translates into CASSLNRGSYEQYF. The chain has TRBV7-2 and TRBJ2-7; 7 bases fit TRBD1. This CDR3 spans 14 amino acids. The V and J ends lost 5 bases and 1 base, in that order; junction bases with no gene match: 5. Germline assignment: CDR1 SGHTA and CDR2 FQGNSA.

The V call is TRBV20-1, the J call TRBJ2-7; D unresolved. V dropped 5 bases and J dropped 6 bases, with 8 bases sitting between them. The germline V gene has CDR1 DFQATT and CDR2 SNEGSKA (reference sequence). There are 10 residues in the CDR3. CDR3 DNA: TGCAGTGCTGGTCAGGCCGAGCAGTACTTC. This translates into CSAGQAEQYF.

This clone was observed a handful of times. J is TRBJ2-3 and V is TRBV29-1, with D possibly matching TRBD2 (5 bases). Germline V gene sequence: CDR1 SQVTM, CDR2 ANQGSEA. The CDR3 has 14 residues. Trimming shortened V by 1 base and J by 6 bases, and 14 bases separated the two germline ends. CDR3 DNA: TGCAGCGTTGAAGTATCGGCTAGAGGGGATACGCAGTATTTT. Translating it yields CSVEVSARGDTQYF.

The chain is built from TRBV13 and TRBJ1-5; D unclear. Germline assignment: CDR1 PRHDT and CDR2 FYEKMQ (reference sequence). The CDR3 is 16 residues long. The V and J ends lost 3 bases and 1 base respectively, with 13 bases between them. The CDR3, as DNA: TGTGCCAGCAGCTTCGGATACTACCCGAGCAATCAGCCCCAGCATTTT. Protein: CASSFGYYPSNQPQHF. The full variable domain, its missing parts supplied by reference TRBV13 and TRBJ1-5, is AAGVIQSPRHLIKEKRETATLKCYPIPRHDTVYWYQQGPGQDPQFLISFYEKMQSDKGSIPDRFSAQQFSDYHSELNMSSLELGDSALYFCASSFGYYPSNQPQHFGDGTRLSIL.

In this sample, this clone turned up a few times. The V gene is TRBV28, the J gene TRBJ2-1; tentatively, D is TRBD1 or TRBD2 (6 bases each). Trimming removed 5 bases from V and 5 bases from J, with 22 bases in between. Germline V gene data show CDR1 as MDHEN and CDR2 as SYDVKM. This CDR3 comprises 17 residues. CDR3 sequence: CASSSPRGAQRHNEQFF. Here the CDR3 DNA reads TGTGCCAGCAGTAGCCCGAGGGGGGCCCAGAGGCACAATGAGCAGTTCTTC.

This clone was recorded a few times. The chain links TRBV7-9 to TRBJ2-3, with a tentative D call TRBD2 (6 bases). Germline loops: CDR1 SEHNR, CDR2 FQNEAQ (reference sequence). V was shortened by 2 bases and J by 4 bases, with 10 bases between the two germline ends. The CDR3 length is 14 residues. DNA for the CDR3: TGTGCCAGCAGCTTAAATGTAGCGGCAGATACGCAGTATTTT. Translation gives CASSLNVAADTQYF.

The chain recombines TRBV29-1 with TRBJ2-5, with D possibly matching TRBD2 (6 bases). The CDR3 loop spans 13 amino acids. Looked up from germline, CDR1 is SQVTM and CDR2 is ANQGSEA. V was clipped by 5 bases and J by 2 bases, with 12 bases between them. CDR3 bases: TGCAGCGTTATAGGGACTCTTCAAGAGACCCAGTACTTC. Translation gives CSVIGTLQETQYF.

This clone was seen a few times. The V and J genes are TRBV7-7 and TRBJ2-5, with TRBD1 matching over 7 bases. This CDR3 is 15 amino acids long. The V gene's germline CDR1 is SSHAT and CDR2 FNYEAQ (reference sequence). V lost 1 base, J lost 4 bases, and 6 bases stayed unmatched. CDR3 sequence (DNA): TGTGCCAGCAGCTTAGGGCAGGGGGTTTCAGAGACCCAGTACTTC. This encodes CASSLGQGVSETQYF.

This chain joins TRBV7-8 and TRBJ1-1; no clear D gene. The CDR3 covers 13 residues. Trimming took off 5 bases at V and 1 base at J, with 8 bases between the two ends. Germline V gene lookup returns CDR1 SGHVS and CDR2 FQNEAQ. CDR3 in DNA: TGTGCCAGCAGCCTAGACACGAACACTGAAGCTTTCTTT. Its translation: CASSLDTNTEAFF.

This sequence joins TRBV5-8 and TRBJ1-5; D possibly corresponds to TRBD1 (6 bases). Trimming pared 4 bases from V and 7 bases from J, leaving 9 bases between. Germline CDR1 reads SGHTS; CDR2 reads YDEGEE. The CDR3 covers 12 residues. DNA for the CDR3: TGTGCCAGCAGCCGGACAGTACAGCCCCAGCATTTT. Encoded protein: CASSRTVQPQHF.

Concerning this clone itself: A much larger clonotype is one base distant, so this may be a read error. V and J are TRBV30 and TRBJ1-1, with 9 bases identical to TRBD1. The germline V gene has CDR1 GTSNPN and CDR2 SVGIG (reference sequence). The CDR3 sequence is 13 residues long. The V segment lost 3 bases and the J segment 10 bases; nucleotides outside the gene matches: 9. The CDR3 nucleotides read TGTGCCTGGAGGTGCGGGACAGGGACCGGAGCTTTCTTT. This gives the protein CAWRCGTGTGAFF.

The chain recombines TRBV18 with TRBJ1-2; TRBD1 might be the D (6 bases). Germline V gene sequence: CDR1 KGHSH, CDR2 LQKENI. V gave up 5 bases and J gave up 8 bases, with 21 bases separating them. The CDR3 is 15 residues long. The CDR3 DNA is TGTGCCAGCTCATCCTGGGGGCTGAGATCGGGAGGCTACACCTTC. Its protein product is CASSSWGLRSGGYTF.

The rearrangement uses TRBV28 and TRBJ2-3; 13 positions match TRBD2. Germline CDR1 reads MDHEN; CDR2 reads SYDVKM. The CDR3 is 18 residues long. Trimming took 4 bases from V and 2 from J; bases not matched to a gene: 9. The CDR3 spells CASSSGTSGTPYTDTQYF. CDR3 nucleotide sequence: TGTGCCAGCAGTTCCGGGACTAGCGGGACCCCCTACACAGATACGCAGTATTTT.

The rearrangement uses TRBV7-2 and TRBJ2-2, with TRBD2 identical over 10 bases. The CDR3 runs to 15 residues. The germline V gene encodes CDR1 SGHTA and CDR2 FQGNSA. Trimming at V came to 3 bases and at J to 4 bases, leaving 2 bases not matched to a gene. CDR3 in DNA: TGTGCCAGCAGCTTGGCTAGCGGGAGCACCGGGGAGCTGTTTTTT. Translating gives CASSLASGSTGELFF.

This clone was counted only a few times. V usage is TRBV5-1 and J usage is TRBJ2-3; a possible D gene is TRBD2 (5 bases). The CDR3 is made up of 14 amino acids. The ends were cut back, 4 bases at V and 3 bases at J, with 12 bases in the middle. CDR1 and CDR2 (germline): SGHRS, YFSETQ. DNA of the CDR3: TGCGCCAGCAGCCCCTTCCGAGGGACAGATACGCAGTATTTT. Protein product: CASSPFRGTDTQYF.